This T cell receptor (beta chain) originates from a study of blood T cells in healthy people across ages. In regard to this clonotype: Its antigen is unknown.

The CDR3 sequence is 18 residues long. From germline, CDR1 is DFQATT and CDR2 SNEGSKA (reference sequence). Study-wide results and limits: Age showed a roughly linear inverse relationship with TCR beta diversity per million T cells.

Together with a sample-barcoded 5' primer, a J-beta primer mix was included in a second PCR lasting about 7 to 11 cycles. TCRdb processed the 5' RACE reads anew with MiXCR; each CDR3 protein has one entry. The profile shows more than 500,000 distinct CDR3 sequences, about 29% of them singletons. These same data were also listed under a study on T cells of mothers and their children. That paper states: Slightly higher but non-significant overlap marked related mother-child pairs versus unrelated pairs.

The clonotype comes from a boy aged 2-9 years in good health. The sequenced material came from blood. The J gene is TRBJ2-7, the V gene TRBV20-1; 9 nucleotides match TRBD2. The J call could be wrong; TRBJ2-1 is a better fit for the DNA end. CDR3 region: CSARGFQRGAERFDEQFF. For the CDR3, the DNA is TGCAGTGCTAGAGGTTTCCAGCGGGGGGCTGAGCGTTTCGACGAGCAGTTCTTC.